The 23 T cell receptor beta chains listed next were all sequenced from one sample in a study of T cell changes during pregnancy in multiple sclerosis. Clones were sequenced by immunoSEQ multiplex PCR, and TCRdb holds only the in-frame ones, with some missing. Among 55,000 to 75,000 clones listed, 91% were seen once. The sequencing here drew on peripheral blood, taken in the third trimester of pregnancy. All receptors come from a female donor in good health, enrolled as a control in a pregnancy study.

The rearrangement joins TRBV19 to TRBJ1-5; a weak D match, TRBD1 (6 bases). In germline, CDR1 is LNHDA, CDR2 SQIVND (reference sequence). The V end was cut by 5 bases, the J end by 8 bases, with 10 bases between. The CDR3 length is 12 residues. CDR3 coding DNA: TGTGCCAGTAGTCCAGGGGTTGAGCCCCAGCATTTT. The encoded protein is CASSPGVEPQHF.

This clone has only one observation. The V gene is TRBV10-1, the J gene TRBJ2-2; 7 bases fit TRBD2. Germline loops: CDR1 WNHNN, CDR2 SYGVQD (reference sequence). Trimming removed 2 bases from V and 2 bases from J; junction bases left unmatched: 14. This CDR3 contains 19 residues. CDR3 DNA sequence: TGCGCCAGCAGTGAGGTCGTGGGTAGCGGGTTGACTAACACCGGGGAGCTGTTTTTT. The encoded protein is CASSEVVGSGLTNTGELFF.

V and J are TRBV2 and TRBJ2-5, with 8 positions matching TRBD1. CDR3 length equals 14 residues. Germline V gene sequence: CDR1 SNHLY, CDR2 FYNNEI. V was clipped by 7 bases and J by 5 bases; unmatched bases: 9. DNA for the CDR3: TGTGCCAGCACTCTAACAGGGGGGCACGAGACCCAGTACTTC. It encodes CASTLTGGHETQYF.

V usage is TRBV2 and J usage is TRBJ1-1; TRBD1 matches at 8 bases. CDR3 size: 15 residues. The germline V gene encodes CDR1 SNHLY and CDR2 FYNNEI. V lost 5 bases to trimming and J lost 5 bases; unmatched junction nucleotides: 10. The CDR3 DNA follows: TGTGCCAGCAGTCCCCGGACAGGGAGAGGGACTGAAGCTTTCTTT. Translation: CASSPRTGRGTEAFF.

This rearrangement joins TRBV7-2 to TRBJ2-7; 7 positions agree with TRBD1. This CDR3 region has 16 residues. V shed 1 base, J shed 2 bases, and the junction held 8 bases outside the gene matches. In germline, CDR1 is SGHTA, CDR2 FQGNSA. The CDR3 sequence is CASSLDRGQITYEQYF. DNA of the CDR3: TGTGCCAGCAGCTTAGACAGGGGTCAAATCACCTACGAGCAGTACTTC. The whole variable domain, filled in from reference TRBV7-2 and TRBJ2-7, reads GAGVSQSPSNKVTEKGKDVELRCDPISGHTALYWYRQSLGQGLEFLIYFQGNSAPDKSGLPSDRFSAERTGGSVSTLTIQRTQQEDSAVYLCASSLDRGQITYEQYFGPGTRLTVT.

This chain uses TRBV29-1 with TRBJ2-7; TRBD1 is a possible D gene (6 bases). Per the germline V gene, CDR1 is SQVTM and CDR2 is ANQGSEA. V was shortened by 7 bases and J by 2 bases, with 12 bases between the two germline ends. This CDR3 has 12 amino acids. CDR3 sequence: CSALTGPYEQYF. The DNA of the CDR3 is TGCAGCGCGTTGACAGGACCCTACGAGCAGTACTTC.

This clone has only a few counts. Other DNA sequences of this sample code for an identical CDR3. V gene TRBV25-1 combines with J gene TRBJ1-2, with 7 nucleotides matching TRBD1. Germline V CDR1 and CDR2: MGHDK, SYGVNS. This CDR3 contains 13 residues. Trimming at V came to 6 bases and at J to 2 bases, leaving 3 bases not matched to a gene. CDR3 protein: CASSETGNYGYTF. CDR3 bases: TGTGCCAGCAGCGAGACAGGGAACTATGGCTACACCTTC.

The rearrangement links TRBV6-1 to TRBJ1-3; D is unresolved. The CDR3 has 15 residues. Germline assignment: CDR1 MNHNS and CDR2 SASEGT. The V end was cut by 6 bases, the J end by 0 bases, with 12 bases between. The CDR3, as DNA: TGTGCCAGCAGGGAACAGTCCGACTCTGGAAACACCATATATTTT. Amino acid sequence: CASREQSDSGNTIYF.

The rearrangement joins TRBV7-9 to TRBJ1-6, with 9 bases lining up with TRBD1. Losses at the gene ends were 0 bases for V and 9 bases for J; bases not matched to a gene: 9. Germline-derived CDR1 and CDR2 are SEHNR and FQNEAQ (reference sequence). The CDR3 runs 17 residues. The CDR3 bases are TGTGCCAGCAGCTTAGCTGGAGGGACAGGGTTGGGTTCACCCCTCCACTTT. Translating gives CASSLAGGTGLGSPLHF.

V is TRBV10-1 and J is TRBJ2-7, with a weak D call TRBD1 (6 bases). This CDR3 comprises 16 residues. The germline gives CDR1 WNHNN, CDR2 SYGVQD (reference sequence). Deletions cut 4 bases from V and 4 bases from J, with 20 bases between. CDR3 nucleotide sequence: TGCGCCAGCAGTGGTACCAATCGGCAGGGGCGGTACGAGCAGTACTTC. Residues: CASSGTNRQGRYEQYF.

V usage is TRBV19 and J usage is TRBJ2-3; TRBD1 aligns across 10 bases. The CDR3 runs to 14 residues. The V gene's germline CDR1 is LNHDA and CDR2 SQIVND (reference sequence). The ends lost 3 bases at V and 5 bases at J; junction bases unmatched: 2. The CDR3 nucleotides read TGTGCCAGTAGTATGGGACAGGGGATAGATACGCAGTATTTT. It translates to CASSMGQGIDTQYF.

The gene calls are TRBV20-1 and TRBJ2-1; D unclear. The germline gives CDR1 DFQATT, CDR2 SNEGSKA (reference sequence). The CDR3 has 10 amino acids. V shed 5 bases and J shed 6 bases, with 5 bases lying between them. The CDR3 loop reads CSAYGNEQFF. DNA of the CDR3: TGCAGTGCTTACGGCAATGAGCAGTTCTTC.

The chain couples TRBV14 to TRBJ2-5, with TRBD2 matching over 11 bases. This CDR3 is 16 amino acids long. Germline-derived CDR1 and CDR2 are SGHDN and FVKESK. The ends lost 4 bases at V and 0 bases at J; junction bases unmatched: 4. CDR3 protein: CASSPGTSGYQETQYF. CDR3 sequence (DNA): TGTGCCAGCAGCCCTGGGACTAGCGGCTACCAAGAGACCCAGTACTTC.

The chain is built from TRBV15 and TRBJ2-1, with TRBD2 matching over 8 bases. The germline V gene encodes CDR1 LNHNV and CDR2 YYDKDF (reference sequence). This CDR3 contains 15 residues. Trimming removed 5 bases from V and 4 bases from J; junction bases left unmatched: 7. CDR3 DNA sequence: TGTGCCACCAGCGGTATAGCGGGGCAATACAATGAGCAGTTCTTC. Its translation: CATSGIAGQYNEQFF.

The chain couples TRBV28 to TRBJ2-7, with D possibly being TRBD2 (5 bases). V was clipped by 10 bases and J by 0 bases, with 10 bases between them. The V gene's germline CDR1 is MDHEN and CDR2 SYDVKM. CDR3 length: 12 amino acids. CDR3 residues: CATRGLSYEQYF. The CDR3 DNA reads TGTGCCACCCGGGGTCTCTCCTACGAGCAGTACTTC.

The CDR3 reads CASSPSDSIYEQYF. Written as DNA, the CDR3 is TGTGCCAGCAGCCCATCGGACAGCATATACGAGCAGTACTTC. The chain has TRBV5-5 and TRBJ2-7; D may be TRBD1 (6 bases). Trimming shortened V by 4 bases and J by 4 bases, and 15 bases separated the two germline ends. This CDR3 is built from 14 residues. Germline-derived CDR1 and CDR2 are SGHKS and YYEKEE (reference sequence).

V gene TRBV7-2 combines with J gene TRBJ1-4; TRBD1 matches 8 bases. This CDR3 comprises 13 residues. The J segment lost 10 bases and the V segment lost 6 bases, leaving 7 bases of the junction unmatched. Germline-derived CDR1 and CDR2 are SGHTA and FQGNSA. The CDR3 loop is CASRGQGRGKLFF. Written as DNA, the CDR3 is TGTGCCAGCAGAGGACAGGGCAGGGGAAAACTGTTTTTT.

The J gene is TRBJ1-1, the V gene TRBV15, with TRBD1 as a possible D gene (6 bases). Germline-derived CDR1 and CDR2 are LNHNV and YYDKDF (reference sequence). The CDR3 totals 13 residues. The germline V and J ends were trimmed by 3 bases and 4 bases, with 9 bases remaining between them. Here the CDR3 reads CATSSRGRTEAFF. DNA for the CDR3: TGTGCCACCAGCAGCAGGGGACGCACTGAAGCTTTCTTT.

Written as DNA, the CDR3 is TGTGCCAGCTCACCACGTGACGGCGGGAGGGCCGCGGATACGCAGTATTTT. It codes for CASSPRDGGRAADTQYF. This chain connects TRBV18 to TRBJ2-3; TRBD2 matches 9 bases. The CDR3 is 17 residues long. The germline gives CDR1 KGHSH, CDR2 LQKENI. The junction had 11 bases not matched to a gene; V was cut back by 1 base and J by 6 bases.

The chain couples TRBV9 to TRBJ2-1, with D perhaps TRBD2 (5 bases). CDR3 size: 16 residues. The V and J ends lost 4 bases and 10 bases respectively, with 24 bases between them. The germline V gene has CDR1 SGDLS and CDR2 YYNGEE. The CDR3 sequence: CASSRERDWVWEEQFF. The CDR3 DNA reads TGTGCCAGCAGCAGAGAAAGGGATTGGGTCTGGGAGGAGCAGTTCTTC.

The chain is built from TRBV4-2 and TRBJ2-7, with a tentative D call TRBD1 (8 bases). Trimming removed 1 base from V and 0 bases from J, with 16 bases in between. Germline CDR1 is LGHNA and CDR2 is YNFKEQ. CDR3 length: 17 amino acids. The CDR3 sequence is CASSQVGGDRPSYEQYF. As DNA, the CDR3 is TGTGCCAGCAGCCAAGTAGGGGGGGACAGGCCCTCCTACGAGCAGTACTTC.

The genes are TRBV2 and TRBJ2-2, with TRBD1 as a possible D gene (6 bases). The germline V gene has CDR1 SNHLY and CDR2 FYNNEI. This CDR3 spans 14 amino acids. This CDR3 is CVKTRDTYTGELFF. CDR3 coding DNA: TGTGTCAAAACACGGGACACCTACACCGGGGAGCTGTTTTTT.

J is TRBJ2-1 and V is TRBV5-1; D is ambiguous. In germline, CDR1 is SGHRS, CDR2 YFSETQ. V dropped 4 bases and J dropped 6 bases, with 8 bases sitting between them. The CDR3 is 12 residues long. The CDR3 coding sequence is TGCGCCAGCAGCCGAAGCTCCAATGAGCAGTTCTTC. Its protein product is CASSRSSNEQFF.